What follows are 3 T cell receptor beta chains derived from one specimen sequenced in a study of cytomegalovirus exposure and HLA in healthy donors. The study ran its PCR with 60 Vbeta and 13 Jbeta primers. Clones were read by immunoSEQ multiplex PCR, and TCRdb kept only the in-frame ones, dropping some. The sample lists roughly 120,000 clones, around 80% occurring once. The sample was PBMCs. All receptors come from a man aged 30 to 45 in good health and CMV-seropositive.

This clone was seen more than once but under ten times. V and J are TRBV5-6 and TRBJ2-1, with a weak D call TRBD2 (6 bases). The germline gives CDR1 SGHDT, CDR2 YYEEEE. CDR3 length: 13 amino acids. Trimming pared 4 bases from V and 9 bases from J, leaving 14 bases between. CDR3 bases: TGTGCCAGCAGCGCGGGGACCGCCATTGAGCAGTTCTTC. This translates into CASSAGTAIEQFF.

The V and J genes are TRBV2 and TRBJ2-2; TRBD1 might be the D (6 bases). CDR1 is SNHLY and CDR2 is FYNNEI in the germline V gene. This CDR3 is built from 15 residues. Trimming took 6 bases from V and 1 from J, leaving 12 bases between them. This CDR3 reads CASRADRRNTGELFF. DNA for the CDR3: TGTGCCAGCAGGGCAGACAGGCGGAACACCGGGGAGCTGTTTTTT.

As concerns this clone: One junction end disagrees with the germline gene, perhaps due to a read error. The V and J genes are TRBV18 and TRBJ1-2; tentative D call: TRBD1 (6 bases). This CDR3 region has 15 residues. Looked up from germline, CDR1 is KGHSH and CDR2 is LQKENI. The CDR3 here is CASSPQEQGMEGYTF. CDR3 coding DNA: TGTGCCAGCTCGCCACAAGAACAGGGAATGGAGGGCTACACCTTC.